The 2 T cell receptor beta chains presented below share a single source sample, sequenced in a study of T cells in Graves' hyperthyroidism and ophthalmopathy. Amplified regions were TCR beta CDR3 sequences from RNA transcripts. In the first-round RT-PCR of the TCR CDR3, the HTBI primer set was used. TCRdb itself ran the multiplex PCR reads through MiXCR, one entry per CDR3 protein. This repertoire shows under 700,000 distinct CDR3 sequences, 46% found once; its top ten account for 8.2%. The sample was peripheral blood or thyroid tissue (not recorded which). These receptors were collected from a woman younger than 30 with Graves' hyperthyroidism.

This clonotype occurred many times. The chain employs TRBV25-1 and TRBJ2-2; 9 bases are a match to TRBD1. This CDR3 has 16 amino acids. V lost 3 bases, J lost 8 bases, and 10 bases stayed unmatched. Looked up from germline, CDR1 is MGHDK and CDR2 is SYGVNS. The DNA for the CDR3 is TGTGCCAGCAGTGATTTTTCGGGGACAGGGCCAGGGGAGCTGTTTTTT. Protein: CASSDFSGTGPGELFF.

CDR3 sequence reads: CAIMANYEQYF. The CDR3, as DNA: TGTGCCATCATGGCTAACTACGAGCAGTACTTC. This rearrangement joins TRBV10-3 to TRBJ2-7; no firm D call. The V and J ends lost 7 bases and 3 bases respectively, with 7 bases between them. This CDR3 is 11 amino acids long. Germline assignment: CDR1 ENHRY and CDR2 SYGVKD.